Here is one T cell receptor (beta chain) with its context. Its matching antigen is unknown. Baseline was the first blood sampling point, followed by cycle 4 day 1 and cycle 7 day 1. Libraries were prepared by immunoSEQ multiplex PCR; TCRdb keeps only in-frame clonotypes and omits some of them. The sample lists approximately 50,000 clones, around four fifths occurring once. This record comes from a study of OX40 agonist ivuxolimab in advanced cancers. Study-level background: Earlier treatment with anti-PD-1, anti-PD-L1 or anti-CTLA-4 was permitted, and over 35% had received some. Whole-study findings and limits: Not determined was the antigen specificity of the expanded peripheral T cells.

This CDR3 comprises 12 residues. Trimming at V came to 10 bases and at J to 3 bases, leaving 6 bases not matched to a gene. CDR1 MNHNS and CDR2 SASEGT come from the germline V gene. The clonotype originates from an adult with an advanced solid tumor such as melanoma, head and neck, liver or kidney cancer. The chain uses TRBV6-1 and TRBJ2-7, with 7 bases lining up with TRBD1. The specimen comprised CD4+ or CD8+ T cells sorted from blood, sampled in a trial of the OX40 agonist ivuxolimab. In DNA form, the CDR3 reads TGTGCCACTCGGGACAGTGACTACGAGCAGTACTTC. Protein sequence: CATRDSDYEQYF.